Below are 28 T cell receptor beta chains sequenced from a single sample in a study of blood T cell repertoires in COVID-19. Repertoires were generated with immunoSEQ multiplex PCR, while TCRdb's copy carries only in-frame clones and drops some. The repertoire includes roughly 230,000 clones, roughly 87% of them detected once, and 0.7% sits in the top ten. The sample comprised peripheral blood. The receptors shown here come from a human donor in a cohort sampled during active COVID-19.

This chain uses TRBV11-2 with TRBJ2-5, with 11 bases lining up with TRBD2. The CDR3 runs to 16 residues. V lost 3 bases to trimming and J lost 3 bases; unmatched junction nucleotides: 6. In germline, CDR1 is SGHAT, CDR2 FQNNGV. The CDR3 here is CASSFLGTSGEETQYF. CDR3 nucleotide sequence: TGTGCCAGCAGCTTCCTGGGGACTAGCGGAGAAGAGACCCAGTACTTC. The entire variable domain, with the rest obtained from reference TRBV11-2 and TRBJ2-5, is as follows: EAGVAQSPRYKIIEKRQSVAFWCNPISGHATLYWYQQILGQGPKLLIQFQNNGVVDDSQLPKDRFSAERLKGVDSTLKIQPAKLEDSAVYLCASSFLGTSGEETQYFGPGTRLLVL.

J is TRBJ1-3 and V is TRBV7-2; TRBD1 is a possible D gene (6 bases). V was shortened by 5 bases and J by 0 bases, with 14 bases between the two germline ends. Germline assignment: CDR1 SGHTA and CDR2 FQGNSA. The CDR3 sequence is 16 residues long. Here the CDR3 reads CASSPGGQRSGNTIYF. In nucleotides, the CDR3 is TGTGCCAGCAGCCCGGGGGGACAACGCTCTGGAAACACCATATATTTT.

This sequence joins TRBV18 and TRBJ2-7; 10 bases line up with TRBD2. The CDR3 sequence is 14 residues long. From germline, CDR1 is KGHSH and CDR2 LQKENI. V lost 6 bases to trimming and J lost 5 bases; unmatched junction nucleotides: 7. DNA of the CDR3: TGTGCCAGCTCCACTCTAGCGGGGGTCGACGAGCAGTACTTC. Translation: CASSTLAGVDEQYF.

The CDR3 bases are TGTGCCAGCAGCTTGGGACTACCGAGCTCCTACGAGCAGTACTTC. This sequence encodes CASSLGLPSSYEQYF. The chain has TRBV7-9 and TRBJ2-7; TRBD2 matches 7 bases. CDR1 is SEHNR, CDR2 FQNEAQ, per germline (reference sequence). V gave up 3 bases and J gave up 0 bases; unmatched junction bases: 5. The CDR3 runs to 15 residues.

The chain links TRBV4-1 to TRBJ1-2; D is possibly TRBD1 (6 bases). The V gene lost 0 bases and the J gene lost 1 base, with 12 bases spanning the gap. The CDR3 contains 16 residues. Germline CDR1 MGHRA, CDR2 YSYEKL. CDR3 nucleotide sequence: TGCGCCAGCAGCCAAGATCTGCGACAGGTTAACTATGGCTACACCTTC. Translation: CASSQDLRQVNYGYTF.

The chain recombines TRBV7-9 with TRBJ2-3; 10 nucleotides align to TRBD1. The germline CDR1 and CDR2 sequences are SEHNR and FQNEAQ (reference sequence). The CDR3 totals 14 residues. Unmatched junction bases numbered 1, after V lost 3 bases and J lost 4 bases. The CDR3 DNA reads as TGTGCCAGCAGCTTGACAGGGGGCGCAGATACGCAGTATTTT. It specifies CASSLTGGADTQYF. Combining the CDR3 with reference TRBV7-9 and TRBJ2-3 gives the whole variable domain DTGVSQNPRHKITKRGQNVTFRCDPISEHNRLYWYRQTLGQGPEFLTYFQNEAQLEKSRLLSDRFSAERPKGSFSTLEIQRTEQGDSAMYLCASSLTGGADTQYFGPGTRLTVL.

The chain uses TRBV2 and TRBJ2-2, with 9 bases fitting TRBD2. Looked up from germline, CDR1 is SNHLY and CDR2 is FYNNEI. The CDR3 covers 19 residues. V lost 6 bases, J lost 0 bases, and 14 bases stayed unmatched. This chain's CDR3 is CASSRLTLAGQSNTGELFF. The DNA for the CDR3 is TGTGCCAGCAGCCGACTCACCCTAGCGGGGCAATCGAACACCGGGGAGCTGTTTTTT.

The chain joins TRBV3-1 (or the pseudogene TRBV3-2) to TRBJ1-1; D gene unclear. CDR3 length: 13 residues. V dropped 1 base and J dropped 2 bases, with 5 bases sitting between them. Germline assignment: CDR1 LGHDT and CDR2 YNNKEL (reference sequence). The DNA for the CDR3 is TGTGCCAGCAGCCAAGGGGCAAACACTGAAGCTTTCTTT. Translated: CASSQGANTEAFF.

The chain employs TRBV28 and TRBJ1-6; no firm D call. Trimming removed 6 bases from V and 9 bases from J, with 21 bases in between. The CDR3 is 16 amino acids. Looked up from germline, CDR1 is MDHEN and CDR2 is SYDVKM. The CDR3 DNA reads TGTGCCAGCAGCTCCGTACGCCCGGGGTTGAGTTCACCCCTCCACTTT. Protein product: CASSSVRPGLSSPLHF.

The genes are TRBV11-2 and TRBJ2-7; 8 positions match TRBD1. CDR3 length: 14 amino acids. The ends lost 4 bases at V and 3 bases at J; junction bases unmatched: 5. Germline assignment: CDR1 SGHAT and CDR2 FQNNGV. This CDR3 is CASSSRTGSYEQYF. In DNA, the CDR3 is TGTGCCAGCAGCTCTCGGACAGGGAGCTACGAGCAGTACTTC.

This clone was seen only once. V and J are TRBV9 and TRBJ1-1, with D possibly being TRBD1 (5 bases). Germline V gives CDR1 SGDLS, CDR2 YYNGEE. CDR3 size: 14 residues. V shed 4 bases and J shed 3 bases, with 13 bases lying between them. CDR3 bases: TGTGCCAGCAGCCCCCGACAGAGCTACACTGAAGCTTTCTTT. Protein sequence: CASSPRQSYTEAFF.

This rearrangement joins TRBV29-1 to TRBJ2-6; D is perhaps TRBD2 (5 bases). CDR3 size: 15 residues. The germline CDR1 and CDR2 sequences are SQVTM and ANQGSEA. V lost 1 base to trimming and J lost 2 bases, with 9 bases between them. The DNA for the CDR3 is TGCAGCGTTGAAGGTCCGGGGACTGGGGCCAACGTCCTGACTTTC. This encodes CSVEGPGTGANVLTF.

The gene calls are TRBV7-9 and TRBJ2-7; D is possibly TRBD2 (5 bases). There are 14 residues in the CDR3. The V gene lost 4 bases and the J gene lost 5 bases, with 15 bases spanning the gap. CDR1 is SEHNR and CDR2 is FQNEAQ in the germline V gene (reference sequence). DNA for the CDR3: TGTGCCAGCAGCTCTACTAGGATCCCTCACGAGCAGTACTTC. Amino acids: CASSSTRIPHEQYF.

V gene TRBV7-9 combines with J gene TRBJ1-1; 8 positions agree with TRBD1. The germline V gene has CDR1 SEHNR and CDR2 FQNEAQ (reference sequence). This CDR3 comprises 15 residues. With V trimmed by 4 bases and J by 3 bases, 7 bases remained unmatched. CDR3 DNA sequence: TGTGCCAGCAGCTCGCGGACAGGGATATACACTGAAGCTTTCTTT. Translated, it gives CASSSRTGIYTEAFF.

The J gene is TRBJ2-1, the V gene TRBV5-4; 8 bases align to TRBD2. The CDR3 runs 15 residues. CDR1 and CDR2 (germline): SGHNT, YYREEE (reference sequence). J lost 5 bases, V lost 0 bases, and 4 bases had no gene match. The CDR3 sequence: CASSLGLAQDNEQFF. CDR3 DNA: TGTGCCAGCAGCTTGGGACTAGCGCAGGACAATGAGCAGTTCTTC.

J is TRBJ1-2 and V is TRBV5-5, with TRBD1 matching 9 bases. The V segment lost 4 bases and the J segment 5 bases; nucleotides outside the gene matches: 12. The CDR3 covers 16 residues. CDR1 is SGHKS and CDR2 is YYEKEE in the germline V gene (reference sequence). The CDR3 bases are TGTGCCAGCAGCAACGACCCGGGACAGGGACGTTATGGCTACACCTTC. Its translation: CASSNDPGQGRYGYTF.

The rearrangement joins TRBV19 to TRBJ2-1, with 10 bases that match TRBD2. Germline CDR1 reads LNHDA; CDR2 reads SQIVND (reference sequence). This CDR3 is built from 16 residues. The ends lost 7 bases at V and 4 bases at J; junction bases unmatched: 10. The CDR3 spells CASNPVQREGYNEQFF. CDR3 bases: TGTGCCAGTAACCCTGTACAGCGGGAGGGATACAATGAGCAGTTCTTC.

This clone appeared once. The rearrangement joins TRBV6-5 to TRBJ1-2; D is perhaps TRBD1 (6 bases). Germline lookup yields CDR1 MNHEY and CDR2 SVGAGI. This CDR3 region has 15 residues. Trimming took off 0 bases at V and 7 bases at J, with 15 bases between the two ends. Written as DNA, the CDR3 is TGTGCCAGCAGTTACTCGTATAGGGGGGGAGTTGGCTACACCTTC. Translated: CASSYSYRGGVGYTF.

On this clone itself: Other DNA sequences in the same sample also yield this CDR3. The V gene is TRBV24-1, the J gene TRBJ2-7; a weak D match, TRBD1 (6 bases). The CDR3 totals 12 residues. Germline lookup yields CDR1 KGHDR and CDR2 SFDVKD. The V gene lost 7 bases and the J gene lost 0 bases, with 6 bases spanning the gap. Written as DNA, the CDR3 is TGTGCCACCAGGGACAGCTCCTACGAGCAGTACTTC. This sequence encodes CATRDSSYEQYF.

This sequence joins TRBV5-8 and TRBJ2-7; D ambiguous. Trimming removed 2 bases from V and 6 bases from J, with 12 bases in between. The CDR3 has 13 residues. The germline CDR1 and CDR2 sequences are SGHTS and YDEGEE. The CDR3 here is CASSLSWRGEQYF. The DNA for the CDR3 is TGTGCCAGCAGCTTAAGCTGGCGAGGCGAGCAGTACTTC.

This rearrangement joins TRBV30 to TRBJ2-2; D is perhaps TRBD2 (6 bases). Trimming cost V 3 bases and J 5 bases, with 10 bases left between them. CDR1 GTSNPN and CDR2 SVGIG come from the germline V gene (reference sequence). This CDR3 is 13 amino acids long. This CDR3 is CAWREAGTGELFF. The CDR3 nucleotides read TGTGCCTGGAGAGAAGCGGGTACCGGGGAGCTGTTTTTT.

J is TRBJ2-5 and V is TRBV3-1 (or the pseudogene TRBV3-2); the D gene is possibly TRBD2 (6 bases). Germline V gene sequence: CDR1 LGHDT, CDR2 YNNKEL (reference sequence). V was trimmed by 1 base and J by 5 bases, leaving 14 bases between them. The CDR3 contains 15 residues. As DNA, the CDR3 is TGTGCCAGCAGCCAAGGGATAATGGAGGGGGAGACCCAGTACTTC. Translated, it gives CASSQGIMEGETQYF.

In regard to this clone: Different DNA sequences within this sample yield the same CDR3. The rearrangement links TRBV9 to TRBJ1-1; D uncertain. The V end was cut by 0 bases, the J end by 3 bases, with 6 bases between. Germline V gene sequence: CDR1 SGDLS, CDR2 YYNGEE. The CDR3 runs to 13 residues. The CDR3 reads CASSVGGDTEAFF. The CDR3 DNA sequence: TGTGCCAGCAGCGTAGGCGGAGACACTGAAGCTTTCTTT.

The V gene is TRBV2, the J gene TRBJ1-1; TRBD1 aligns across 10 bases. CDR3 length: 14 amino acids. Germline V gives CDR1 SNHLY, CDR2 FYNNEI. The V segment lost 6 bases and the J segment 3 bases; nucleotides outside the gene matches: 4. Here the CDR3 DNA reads TGTGCCAGCAGGCAGGACAGGGGGTACACTGAAGCTTTCTTT. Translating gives CASRQDRGYTEAFF.

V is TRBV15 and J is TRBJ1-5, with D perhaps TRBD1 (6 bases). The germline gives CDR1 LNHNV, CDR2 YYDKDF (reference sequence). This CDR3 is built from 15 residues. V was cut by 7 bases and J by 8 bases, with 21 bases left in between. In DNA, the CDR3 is TGTGCCACCAAAGTTTGGCAGGGGAGCAAGGAGCCCCAGCATTTT. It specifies CATKVWQGSKEPQHF.

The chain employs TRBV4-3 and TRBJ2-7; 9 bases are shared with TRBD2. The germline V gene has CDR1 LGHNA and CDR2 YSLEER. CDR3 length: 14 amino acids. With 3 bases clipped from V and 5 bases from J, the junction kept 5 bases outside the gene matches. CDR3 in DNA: TGCGCCAGCAGCCAGACTAGCGGTGGCCACGAGCAGTACTTC. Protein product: CASSQTSGGHEQYF.

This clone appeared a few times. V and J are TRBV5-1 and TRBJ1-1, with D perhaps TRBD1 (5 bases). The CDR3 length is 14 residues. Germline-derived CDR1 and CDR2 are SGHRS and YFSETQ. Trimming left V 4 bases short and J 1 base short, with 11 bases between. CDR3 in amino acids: CASSPSTGNTEAFF. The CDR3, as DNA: TGCGCCAGCAGCCCTTCTACAGGGAACACTGAAGCTTTCTTT.

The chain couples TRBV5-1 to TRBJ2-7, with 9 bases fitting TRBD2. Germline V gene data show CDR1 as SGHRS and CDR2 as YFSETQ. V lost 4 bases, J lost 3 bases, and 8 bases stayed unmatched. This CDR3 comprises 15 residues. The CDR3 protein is CASSPRAGGGYEQYF. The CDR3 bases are TGCGCCAGCAGCCCCCGGGCGGGGGGGGGCTACGAGCAGTACTTC.